This T cell receptor beta chain was obtained from a study of tumor-infiltrating lymphocytes in primary liver carcinoma. Overall study: Tissue type made little difference to sample yields of roughly 3.65 to 7.13 million productive TCRbeta reads.

The CDR3 length is 15 residues. Germline CDR1 SGHAT, CDR2 FQNNGV. From roughly 21-30 mg of unsorted bulk tissue, DNA and RNA were co-extracted together. With a constant-region primer, TCR beta cDNA was made from about 0.5 ug of total RNA. Researchers made the TCR beta libraries by running three nested multiplex PCR rounds with slightly modified ARM-PCR. Investigators reported that the first two PCR rounds, at 10 to 11 cycles each, used TRBV1-TRBV30 forward primers with a C-beta reverse primer. In TCRdb, the multiplex PCR reads were re-called with MiXCR into one record per CDR3 protein. The profile shows fewer than 80,000 distinct CDR3 sequences, about 75% of them singletons. Concerning this clonotype itself: As the CDR3 is not closed by the conserved phenylalanine or tryptophan, this likely results from a read error.

The chain employs TRBV11-2 and TRBJ2-2; the D is unclear. The sequencing sample was made of tumor-adjacent normal liver tissue. This clonotype was sampled from a man aged 40-49 years with primary liver carcinoma and hepatitis B virus infection. The CDR3 DNA reads as TGTGCCAGCAGCTTTAGGCAATCGTACACCGTGGAGCTGTTTCTT. Translating gives CASSFRQSYTVELFL.